Below are 24 T cell receptor beta chains sequenced from a single sample in a study of shared clonotypes between healthy human individuals. The data were produced by immunoSEQ multiplex PCR, yet TCRdb's version contains in-frame clones alone and is incomplete. The sample yields some 530,000 clones, approximately 78% seen once. The sequenced material came from PBMCs. The origin of the receptors is a woman between 35 and 50 years old in good health. Some clones in this sample may be carry-over from other donors' samples.

V gene TRBV28 combines with J gene TRBJ2-3; tentatively, D is TRBD2 (5 bases). V gave up 7 bases and J gave up 0 bases, with 11 bases separating them. The CDR3 extends over 14 amino acids. Germline-derived CDR1 and CDR2 are MDHEN and SYDVKM. The CDR3 reads CASTTGLSTDTQYF. CDR3 in DNA: TGTGCCAGCACCACCGGACTCAGCACAGATACGCAGTATTTT.

The gene calls are TRBV19 and TRBJ2-7; a weak D match, TRBD1 (5 bases). The V end lost 6 bases, the J end lost 0 bases, and 12 bases lay between the germline ends. Per the germline V gene, CDR1 is LNHDA and CDR2 is SQIVND (reference sequence). The CDR3 is 14 amino acids. CDR3 coding DNA: TGTGCCAGTAGCGACAGCCCCAACTCCTACGAGCAGTACTTC. Protein: CASSDSPNSYEQYF.

The chain joins TRBV7-9 to TRBJ2-7, with 9 bases matching TRBD2. J was trimmed by 0 bases and V by 11 bases; bases with no gene match: 14. Germline loops: CDR1 SEHNR, CDR2 FQNEAQ (reference sequence). The CDR3 covers 16 residues. DNA of the CDR3: TGTGCCCGGACGGCCGGCGGGAGGGCCAGCTCCTACGAGCAGTACTTC. It is translated as CARTAGGRASSYEQYF.

The chain links TRBV29-1 to TRBJ2-1, with D perhaps matching TRBD1 or TRBD2 (6 bases each). The germline gives CDR1 SQVTM, CDR2 ANQGSEA. The V gene lost 5 bases and the J gene lost 4 bases, with 12 bases spanning the gap. There are 13 residues in the CDR3. The CDR3 sequence is CSVRRGAYNEQFF. As DNA, the CDR3 is TGCAGCGTTCGGAGGGGGGCATACAATGAGCAGTTCTTC.

J is TRBJ2-3 and V is TRBV5-1, with 9 nucleotides matching TRBD1. Germline CDR1 reads SGHRS; CDR2 reads YFSETQ. The CDR3 totals 15 residues. Losses at the gene ends were 5 bases for V and 5 bases for J; bases not matched to a gene: 9. As DNA, the CDR3 is TGCGCCAGCAGACGGGACAGGGTCATCGAAGATACGCAGTATTTT. Encoded protein: CASRRDRVIEDTQYF.

CDR3 sequence (DNA): TGTGCCAGTAGTATAGGCCCGGACCTGATGACAGCCTACTATGGCTACACCTTC. Translating gives CASSIGPDLMTAYYGYTF. The genes are TRBV19 and TRBJ1-2; D is perhaps TRBD1 (5 bases). CDR1 and CDR2 from the germline V gene are LNHDA and SQIVND (reference sequence). The CDR3 loop spans 18 amino acids. V lost 1 base and J lost 3, with 21 bases in between.

The chain carries TRBV30 and TRBJ2-3; D unclear. Between the trimmed V and J ends, which lost 7 bases and 1 base, there was a span of 15 bases. This CDR3 has 14 amino acids. Germline assignment: CDR1 GTSNPN and CDR2 SVGIG (reference sequence). CDR3 in amino acids: CASTWGKGTDTQYF. CDR3 in DNA: TGTGCCTCCACCTGGGGAAAGGGCACAGATACGCAGTATTTT.

The chain links TRBV11-3 to TRBJ2-1; 8 bases are shared with TRBD1. CDR3 length: 15 amino acids. In germline, CDR1 is SGHNT, CDR2 YENEEA. After removal of 5 bases from V and 8 bases from J, the junction contained 11 bases not matched to a gene. The CDR3 DNA reads as TGTGCCAGCAGCCCAGGGGGCAGTGTAGTCGATGAGCAGTTCTTC. Encoded protein: CASSPGGSVVDEQFF.

The chain uses TRBV9 and TRBJ1-4; 7 bases are a match to TRBD1. The CDR3 is 17 amino acids. Germline values: CDR1 SGDLS, CDR2 YYNGEE. Trimming at V came to 2 bases and at J to 0 bases, leaving 7 bases not matched to a gene. Written as DNA, the CDR3 is TGTGCCAGCAGCGTCACCGGACAGGTCCCAACTAATGAAAAACTGTTTTTT. Amino acid sequence: CASSVTGQVPTNEKLFF.

This clone appeared a few times. The V gene is TRBV4-3, the J gene TRBJ2-7; maybe TRBD1 (5 bases). This CDR3 has 14 amino acids. Per the germline V gene, CDR1 is LGHNA and CDR2 is YSLEER. Deletions cut 0 bases from V and 4 bases from J, with 10 bases between. CDR3 amino acids: CASSQDQGPYEQYF. The DNA of the CDR3 is TGCGCCAGCAGCCAAGATCAGGGCCCATACGAGCAGTACTTC.

This chain connects TRBV7-2 to TRBJ2-3, with a tentative D call TRBD2 (5 bases). Germline loops: CDR1 SGHTA, CDR2 FQGNSA. Trimming took off 1 base at V and 6 bases at J, with 14 bases between the two ends. This CDR3 is 15 amino acids long. The CDR3 loop reads CASSLEGARADTQYF. The CDR3 DNA is TGTGCCAGCAGCTTAGAGGGAGCGCGGGCGGATACGCAGTATTTT.

The rearrangement joins TRBV29-1 to TRBJ2-3; D gene ambiguous. Trimming took off 7 bases at V and 0 bases at J, with 14 bases between the two ends. The CDR3 is made up of 14 amino acids. CDR1 and CDR2 from the germline V gene are SQVTM and ANQGSEA. The CDR3 sequence is CSAETTDSTDTQYF. In DNA, the CDR3 is TGCAGCGCTGAGACAACGGATAGCACAGATACGCAGTATTTT.

In the case of this clone: Only one base separates this from a far larger clonotype, so it likely reflects a read error. V is TRBV2 and J is TRBJ1-5; D is unclear. This CDR3 contains 15 residues. The V and J ends lost 6 bases and 5 bases respectively, with 17 bases between them. CDR1 is SNHLY and CDR2 is FYNNEI in the germline V gene. CDR3: CASRYKEGLDQPQHF. In DNA, the CDR3 is TGTGCCAGCAGGTACAAGGAAGGGCTTGATCAGCCCCAGCATTTT. Using reference TRBV2 and TRBJ1-5 for the parts outside the CDR3, the full variable domain is EPEVTQTPSHQVTQMGQEVILRCVPISNHLYFYWYRQILGQKVEFLVSFYNNEISEKSEIFDDQFSVERPDGSNFTLKIRSTKLEDSAMYFCASRYKEGLDQPQHFGDGTRLSIL.

The chain employs TRBV2 and TRBJ1-2; the D is unclear. The CDR3 sequence is 13 residues long. Trimming shortened V by 6 bases and J by 6 bases, and 14 bases separated the two germline ends. Germline V CDR1 and CDR2: SNHLY, FYNNEI. The CDR3 sequence is CASSGSGLDGYTF. The CDR3 region has the DNA TGTGCCAGCAGCGGGTCGGGTTTGGATGGCTACACCTTC.

The chain carries TRBV29-1 and TRBJ2-6; no clear D gene. Germline assignment: CDR1 SQVTM and CDR2 ANQGSEA. The V gene lost 0 bases and the J gene lost 4 bases, with 7 bases spanning the gap. This CDR3 has 14 amino acids. The CDR3 sequence is CSVEEEPGANVLTF. The CDR3 nucleotides read TGCAGCGTTGAAGAAGAACCCGGGGCCAACGTCCTGACTTTC.

In its sample, this clone was seen a few times. The chain carries TRBV7-2 and TRBJ1-4; D is unclear. Germline V CDR1 and CDR2: SGHTA, FQGNSA. CDR3 length: 14 residues. V lost 5 bases to trimming and J lost 0 bases, with 7 bases between them. DNA of the CDR3: TGTGCCAGCAGCCCCTCAGCAACTAATGAAAAACTGTTTTTT. It encodes CASSPSATNEKLFF.

The gene calls are TRBV10-3 and TRBJ2-3, with no clear D. CDR1 ENHRY and CDR2 SYGVKD come from the germline V gene. V was cut by 10 bases and J by 3 bases, with 8 bases left in between. This CDR3 has 11 amino acids. In DNA form, the CDR3 reads TGTGCCACCCGATCAACAGATACGCAGTATTTT. Amino acid sequence: CATRSTDTQYF.

This chain connects TRBV7-2 to TRBJ2-7; D unclear. This CDR3 region has 13 residues. The germline CDR1 and CDR2 sequences are SGHTA and FQGNSA. V lost 4 bases, J lost 5 bases, and 12 bases lay in between. The CDR3 sequence: CASSWFKGDEQYF. In nucleotides, the CDR3 is TGTGCCAGCAGCTGGTTCAAGGGCGACGAGCAGTACTTC. Filled out from reference TRBV7-2 and TRBJ2-7, the complete variable domain reads GAGVSQSPSNKVTEKGKDVELRCDPISGHTALYWYRQSLGQGLEFLIYFQGNSAPDKSGLPSDRFSAERTGGSVSTLTIQRTQQEDSAVYLCASSWFKGDEQYFGPGTRLTVT.

This chain uses TRBV7-2 with TRBJ2-2, with D unresolved. Germline CDR1 reads SGHTA; CDR2 reads FQGNSA. This CDR3 contains 13 residues. The germline V and J ends were trimmed by 1 base and 6 bases, with 6 bases remaining between them. CDR3 DNA: TGTGCCAGCAGCTTAGTGAGCTCCGGGGAGCTGTTTTTT. Its protein product is CASSLVSSGELFF.

The genes are TRBV6-6 and TRBJ1-1; 9 bases line up with TRBD1. Trimming cost V 5 bases and J 11 bases; bases outside gene matches: 9. Germline V gene sequence: CDR1 MNHNY, CDR2 SVGAGI (reference sequence). The CDR3 is 13 residues long. CDR3 in DNA: TGTGCCAGCAGTACGGGACAGGGAGGGAGGGCTTTCTTT. This codes for CASSTGQGGRAFF.

The chain's CDR3 is CATSPQNTEAFF. In nucleotides, the CDR3 is TGTGCCACCTCCCCGCAGAACACTGAAGCTTTCTTT. The chain is built from TRBV6-6 and TRBJ1-1; no definite D call. Between the trimmed V and J ends, which lost 10 bases and 1 base, there was a span of 10 bases. Germline-derived CDR1 and CDR2 are MNHNY and SVGAGI (reference sequence). The CDR3 runs 12 residues.

The chain employs TRBV7-2 and TRBJ2-3, with 10 bases identical to TRBD2. Germline CDR1 and CDR2: SGHTA and FQGNSA. Unmatched junction bases numbered 3, after V lost 2 bases and J lost 4 bases. CDR3 length equals 15 residues. The CDR3 loop reads CASSLTSGNPDTQYF. The CDR3 DNA follows: TGTGCCAGCAGCTTAACTAGCGGGAACCCAGATACGCAGTATTTT. Drawing the rest from reference TRBV7-2 and TRBJ2-3, the complete variable domain is GAGVSQSPSNKVTEKGKDVELRCDPISGHTALYWYRQSLGQGLEFLIYFQGNSAPDKSGLPSDRFSAERTGGSVSTLTIQRTQQEDSAVYLCASSLTSGNPDTQYFGPGTRLTVL.

The V gene is TRBV7-8, the J gene TRBJ1-4; 8 bases match TRBD1. The germline V gene has CDR1 SGHVS and CDR2 FQNEAQ. With V trimmed by 1 base and J by 2 bases, 3 bases remained unmatched. This CDR3 is 16 amino acids long. The CDR3 DNA follows: TGTGCCAGCAGCTTAGGGACAGGGTACACTAATGAAAAACTGTTTTTT. Its translation: CASSLGTGYTNEKLFF.

Here the CDR3 reads CASSPGATNTEAFF. DNA for the CDR3: TGTGCCAGCTCACCAGGGGCCACGAACACTGAAGCTTTCTTT. This chain connects TRBV18 to TRBJ1-1; a weak D match, TRBD1 (5 bases). The germline gives CDR1 KGHSH, CDR2 LQKENI. This CDR3 spans 14 amino acids. Trimming took 2 bases from V and 1 from J, leaving 8 bases between them.